These 14 T cell receptor beta chains were sequenced from one sample in a study of blood T cells in healthy people across ages. Together with a sample-barcoded 5' primer, a J-beta primer mix was included in a second PCR lasting about 7 to 12 cycles. MiXCR, run by TCRdb on the 5' RACE reads, gives a single entry per CDR3 protein. The data show roughly 800,000 distinct CDR3 sequences, around 36% seen once. Sequenced sample: blood. The receptor set was obtained from a man aged 18-30 years in good health.

This chain links TRBV24-1 with TRBJ2-7; a weak D match, TRBD2 (7 bases). The CDR3 has 13 residues. V was trimmed by 7 bases and J by 7 bases, leaving 16 bases between them. Germline assignment: CDR1 KGHDR and CDR2 SFDVKD. In DNA form, the CDR3 reads TGTGCCACCAGCCCTGGGGGGGCGAATGAGCAGTACTTC. This gives the protein CATSPGGANEQYF.

The table lists this clonotype with a few counts. The chain carries TRBV2 and TRBJ2-1, with TRBD2 identical over 10 bases. Looked up from germline, CDR1 is SNHLY and CDR2 is FYNNEI. V shed 3 bases and J 3 bases; nucleotides not matched to a gene: 2. This CDR3 comprises 15 residues. The CDR3 region is CASSDASGGYNEQFF. The CDR3 coding sequence is TGTGCCAGCAGTGATGCTAGCGGGGGCTACAATGAGCAGTTCTTC. Supplemented by reference TRBV2 and TRBJ2-1, the full variable domain reads EPEVTQTPSHQVTQMGQEVILRCVPISNHLYFYWYRQILGQKVEFLVSFYNNEISEKSEIFDDQFSVERPDGSNFTLKIRSTKLEDSAMYFCASSDASGGYNEQFFGPGTRLTVL.

This chain uses TRBV2 with TRBJ2-1; a weak D match, TRBD1 (6 bases). The ends were cut back, 1 base at V and 2 bases at J, with 9 bases in the middle. This CDR3 is built from 15 residues. Looked up from germline, CDR1 is SNHLY and CDR2 is FYNNEI. The DNA for the CDR3 is TGTGCCAGCAGTGAAGACAGGGTAACCTACAATGAGCAGTTCTTC. Its translation is CASSEDRVTYNEQFF.

This clonotype has just one count. This chain joins TRBV20-1 and TRBJ2-1; no reliable D call. CDR3 length: 11 amino acids. The germline V gene encodes CDR1 DFQATT and CDR2 SNEGSKA (reference sequence). Trimming left V 6 bases short and J 8 bases short, with 11 bases between. This chain's CDR3 is CSAGDGDEQFF. The CDR3 bases are TGCAGTGCCGGCGATGGAGATGAGCAGTTCTTC.

The rearrangement links TRBV20-1 to TRBJ1-1, with 8 bases that match TRBD1. CDR1 and CDR2 from the germline V gene are DFQATT and SNEGSKA (reference sequence). This CDR3 has 14 amino acids. J lost 0 bases, V lost 6 bases, and 6 bases had no gene match. CDR3 DNA sequence: TGCAGTGCCGTCCCGGGACAGGTGAACACTGAAGCTTTCTTT. The encoded protein is CSAVPGQVNTEAFF.

The chain employs TRBV2 and TRBJ1-2, with D possibly matching TRBD1 (5 bases). The CDR3 has 14 amino acids. The germline V gene encodes CDR1 SNHLY and CDR2 FYNNEI. The V and J ends lost 0 bases and 4 bases respectively, with 9 bases between them. This CDR3 reads CASSEATGGYGYTF. The CDR3 DNA is TGTGCCAGCAGTGAAGCCACGGGGGGCTATGGCTACACCTTC.

This clonotype was detected a few times. V and J are TRBV3-1 and TRBJ2-7; D tentatively fits TRBD1 or TRBD2 (5 bases each). Germline V gene sequence: CDR1 LGHDT, CDR2 YNNKEL (reference sequence). The CDR3 extends over 13 amino acids. Trimming stripped 0 bases from V and 6 bases from J, with 9 bases between. The CDR3 protein is CASSQDPGLEQYF. The CDR3 DNA sequence: TGTGCCAGCAGCCAAGATCCGGGGCTCGAGCAGTACTTC.

Comment on this clonotype: This may be a read error: a much more frequent sequence differs by one nucleotide. This rearrangement joins TRBV6-6 to TRBJ2-1; tentatively, D is TRBD1 (6 bases). CDR1 and CDR2 (germline): MNHNY, SVGAGI (reference sequence). Trimming removed 0 bases at V and 10 bases at J, with 13 bases between. The CDR3 loop spans 14 amino acids. In DNA form, the CDR3 reads TGTGCCAGCAGTTACTCGAGCGCAGGGGTCGAGCAGTTCTTC. Protein: CASSYSSAGVEQFF.

The CDR3 region has the DNA TGTGCCAGCAGCGTAGAAGGCGTGGAAGGGATGAACACTGAAGCTTTCTTT. Protein sequence: CASSVEGVEGMNTEAFF. This chain links TRBV9 with TRBJ1-1; no reliable D call. Germline CDR1 reads SGDLS; CDR2 reads YYNGEE. Trimming cost V 0 bases and J 0 bases, with 15 bases left between them. The CDR3 loop spans 17 amino acids.

The sample holds a few counts of this clonotype. The rearrangement joins TRBV5-5 to TRBJ1-1; 7 bases fit TRBD1. Losses at the gene ends were 4 bases for V and 4 bases for J; bases not matched to a gene: 13. This CDR3 has 16 amino acids. The germline V gene encodes CDR1 SGHKS and CDR2 YYEKEE (reference sequence). The CDR3 bases are TGTGCCAGCAGCCTCGGGACAGCTGCCCTGGGCACTGAAGCTTTCTTT. Translated: CASSLGTAALGTEAFF.

This clonotype was counted once. Sequence at one end of the junction differs from germline and may be a read error. The V and J genes are TRBV30 and TRBJ2-7; 9 bases agree with TRBD1. This CDR3 comprises 13 residues. CDR1 is GTSNPN, CDR2 SVGIG, per germline (reference sequence). This CDR3 is CTWNPGTGSEQYF. For the CDR3, the DNA is TGTACCTGGAATCCCGGGACAGGGAGCGAGCAGTACTTC.

Worth noting for this clonotype: A much more abundant neighbour one base away suggests this may be a read error. This chain connects TRBV7-9 to TRBJ2-3; 11 nucleotides line up with TRBD2. The V segment lost 3 bases and the J segment 2 bases; nucleotides outside the gene matches: 1. The CDR3 is 15 residues long. Germline loops: CDR1 SEHNR, CDR2 FQNEAQ (reference sequence). The CDR3 here is CASSLTSGDTDTQYF. The CDR3 nucleotides read TGTGCCAGCAGCTTGACTAGCGGGGACACAGATACGCAGTATTTT.

Notes on this clonotype: A clone one base away is much larger, so this may be a read error. The rearrangement joins TRBV6-5 to TRBJ1-1; D might be TRBD1 (6 bases). Germline assignment: CDR1 MNHEY and CDR2 SVGAGI. The CDR3 spans 13 residues. The CDR3, as DNA: TGTGCCAGCACCCTAGGGGGGAACACTGATGCTTTCTTT. Protein product: CASTLGGNTDAFF.

This clonotype was recorded only once. This sequence joins TRBV27 and TRBJ2-1, with 8 bases fitting TRBD2. The V gene end was trimmed by 5 bases and the J gene end by 12 bases; junction bases not matched to a gene: 9. CDR1 is MNHEY, CDR2 SMNVEV, per germline (reference sequence). CDR3 length: 13 residues. CDR3 DNA: TGTGCCAGCAGTGTAAGCTCGGGACTAGGGCAGTTCTTC. It codes for CASSVSSGLGQFF.